The 8 T cell receptor beta chains reported below all come from one sample, sequenced in a study of T cells in Graves' hyperthyroidism and ophthalmopathy. It was RNA transcripts that yielded the amplified TCR beta CDR3 regions. A first-round RT-PCR of the TCR CDR3 used the HTBI primer set. TCRdb passed the multiplex PCR reads through MiXCR, listing each CDR3 protein once. The repertoire consists of tens of thousands of distinct CDR3 sequences, with about 50% occurring once and the leading ten covering roughly 3.3%. The sequenced sample was blood. The origin of the receptors is a woman in her sixties with Graves' ophthalmopathy.

This clonotype occurred many times. The gene calls are TRBV7-6 and TRBJ2-1, with a possible D match to TRBD2 (5 bases). Germline CDR1 is SGHVS and CDR2 is FNYEAQ. This CDR3 contains 15 residues. V shed 0 bases and J shed 0 bases, with 6 bases lying between them. In DNA, the CDR3 is TGTGCCAGCAGCTTAGCGGGGAGCTCCTACAATGAGCAGTTCTTC. This codes for CASSLAGSSYNEQFF.

CDR3 protein: CASSLGLMNTEAFF. The CDR3 DNA sequence: TGTGCCAGCAGTTTGGGACTTATGAACACTGAAGCTTTCTTT. The chain uses TRBV28 and TRBJ1-1, with a weak D call TRBD1 (5 bases). This CDR3 is built from 14 residues. CDR1 is MDHEN, CDR2 SYDVKM, per germline. Trimming took 3 bases from V and 0 from J, leaving 8 bases between them.

With respect to this clonotype: Being one base from a much bigger clone, this may be a read error. This chain uses TRBV30 with TRBJ2-7, with 8 bases lining up with TRBD1. The germline gives CDR1 GTSNPN, CDR2 SVGIG (reference sequence). The CDR3 spans 14 residues. This chain's CDR3 is CAWSRDRFSCEQYF. The CDR3 DNA follows: TGTGCCTGGAGCCGGGACAGGTTCTCCTGCGAGCAGTACTTC.

In its sample, this clonotype is medium-sized. V usage is TRBV15 and J usage is TRBJ2-2, with unresolved D. The CDR3 runs to 12 residues. Germline CDR1 and CDR2: LNHNV and YYDKDF (reference sequence). Trimming took 4 bases from V and 9 from J, leaving 9 bases between them. CDR3 region: CATSMDDWELFF. Here the CDR3 DNA reads TGTGCCACCAGCATGGACGACTGGGAGCTGTTTTTT.

In its sample, this clonotype was seen many times. CDR3 amino acids: CASSLGPGNTEAFF. As DNA, the CDR3 is TGTGCCAGCAGCTTGGGTCCAGGGAACACTGAAGCTTTCTTT. V usage is TRBV7-3 and J usage is TRBJ1-1, with unresolved D. Trimming shortened V by 3 bases and J by 1 base, and 9 bases separated the two germline ends. Germline V gene lookup returns CDR1 SGHTA and CDR2 FQGTGA. The CDR3 runs 14 residues.

The CDR3, as DNA: TGTGCCAGCAGCTTACAGGGGAGGACTGGAAACACCTTC. Translated: CASSLQGRTGNTF. The chain uses TRBV7-8 and TRBJ1-2; tentatively, D is TRBD1 (6 bases). The CDR3 runs 13 residues. Germline CDR1 reads SGHVS; CDR2 reads FQNEAQ. Trimming cost V 2 bases and J 12 bases, with 16 bases left between them. The full variable domain, with the rest looked up from reference TRBV7-8 and TRBJ1-2, is GAGVSQSPRYKVAKRGQDVALRCDPISGHVSLFWYQQALGQGPEFLTYFQNEAQLDKSGLPSDRFFAERPEGSVSTLKIQRTQQEDSAVYLCASSLQGRTGNTFGSGTRLTVV.

This clonotype was observed many times. The J gene is TRBJ1-5, the V gene TRBV6-1; D perhaps matches TRBD1 (6 bases). The CDR3 consists of 13 residues. Between the trimmed V and J ends, which lost 5 bases and 4 bases, there was a span of 9 bases. Per germline, CDR1 MNHNS and CDR2 SASEGT. In DNA form, the CDR3 reads TGTGCCAGCAGTAACAGGGCAAATCAGCCCCAGCATTTT. It specifies CASSNRANQPQHF.

The sample holds many counts of this clonotype. The chain combines TRBV20-1 with TRBJ2-3; 7 bases are shared with TRBD2. V shed 7 bases and J 4 bases; nucleotides not matched to a gene: 14. The CDR3 extends over 15 amino acids. Germline V gene data show CDR1 as DFQATT and CDR2 as SNEGSKA (reference sequence). CDR3 region: CSGMWVREASDTQYF. The CDR3 DNA reads as TGCAGTGGGATGTGGGTACGGGAGGCCTCAGATACGCAGTATTTT.